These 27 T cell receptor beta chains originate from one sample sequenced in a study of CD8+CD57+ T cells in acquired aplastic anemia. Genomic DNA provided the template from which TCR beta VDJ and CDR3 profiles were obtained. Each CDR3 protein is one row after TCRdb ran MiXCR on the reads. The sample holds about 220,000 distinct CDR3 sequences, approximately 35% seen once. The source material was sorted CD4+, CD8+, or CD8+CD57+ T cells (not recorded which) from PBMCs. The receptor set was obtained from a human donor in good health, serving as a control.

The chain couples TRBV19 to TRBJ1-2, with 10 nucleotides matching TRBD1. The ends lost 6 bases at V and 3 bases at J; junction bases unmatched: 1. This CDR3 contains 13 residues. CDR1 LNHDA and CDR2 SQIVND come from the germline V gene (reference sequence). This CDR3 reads CASSGTGDYGYTF. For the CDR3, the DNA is TGTGCCAGTAGCGGGACAGGGGACTATGGCTACACCTTC.

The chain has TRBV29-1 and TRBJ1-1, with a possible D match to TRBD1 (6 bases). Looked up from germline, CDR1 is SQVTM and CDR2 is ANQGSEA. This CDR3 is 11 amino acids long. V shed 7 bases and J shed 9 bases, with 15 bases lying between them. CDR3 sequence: CSAQGGGQAFF. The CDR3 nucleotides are TGCAGCGCCCAGGGCGGGGGGCAAGCTTTCTTT.

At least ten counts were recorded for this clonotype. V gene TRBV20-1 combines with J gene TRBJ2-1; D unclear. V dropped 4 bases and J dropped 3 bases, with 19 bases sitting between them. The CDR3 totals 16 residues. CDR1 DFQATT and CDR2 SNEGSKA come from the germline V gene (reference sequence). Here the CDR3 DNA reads TGCAGTGCTACATCACGCTGGGGAACGGGCTACAATGAGCAGTTCTTC. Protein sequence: CSATSRWGTGYNEQFF.

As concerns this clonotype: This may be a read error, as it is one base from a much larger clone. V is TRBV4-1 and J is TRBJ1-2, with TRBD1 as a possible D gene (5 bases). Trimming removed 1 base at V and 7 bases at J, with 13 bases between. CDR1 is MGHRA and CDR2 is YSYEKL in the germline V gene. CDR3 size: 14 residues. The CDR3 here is CASSQVAGLVGYTF. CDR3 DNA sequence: TGCGCCAGCAGCCAAGTCGCAGGGCTAGTTGGCTACACCTTC.

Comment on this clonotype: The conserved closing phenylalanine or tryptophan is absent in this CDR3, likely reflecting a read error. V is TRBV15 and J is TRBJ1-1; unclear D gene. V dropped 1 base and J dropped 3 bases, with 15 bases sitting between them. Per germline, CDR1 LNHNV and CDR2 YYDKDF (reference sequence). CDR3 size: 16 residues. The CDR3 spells CATSRGRGIRDTEAFS. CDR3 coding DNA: TGTGCCACCAGCAGAGGACGTGGAATCCGGGACACTGAAGCTTTCTCT.

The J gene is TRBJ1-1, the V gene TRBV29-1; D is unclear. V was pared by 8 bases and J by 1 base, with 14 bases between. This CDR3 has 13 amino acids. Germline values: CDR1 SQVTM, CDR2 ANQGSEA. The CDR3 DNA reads TGCAGCCCATCCCGGGTCTCGAACACTGAAGCTTTCTTT. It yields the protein CSPSRVSNTEAFF.

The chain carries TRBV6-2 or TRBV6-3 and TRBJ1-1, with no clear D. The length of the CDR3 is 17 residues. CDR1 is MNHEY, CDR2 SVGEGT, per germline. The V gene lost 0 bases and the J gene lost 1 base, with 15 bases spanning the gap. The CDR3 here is CASSYSFEALTNTEAFF. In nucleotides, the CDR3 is TGTGCCAGCAGTTACTCGTTTGAGGCCTTAACGAACACTGAAGCTTTCTTT.

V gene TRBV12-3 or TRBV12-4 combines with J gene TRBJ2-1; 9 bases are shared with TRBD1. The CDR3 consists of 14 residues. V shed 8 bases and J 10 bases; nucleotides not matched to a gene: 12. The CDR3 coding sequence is TGTGCCAGCCGACCCGGGACAGGGTTGGTGGAGCAGTTCTTC. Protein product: CASRPGTGLVEQFF.

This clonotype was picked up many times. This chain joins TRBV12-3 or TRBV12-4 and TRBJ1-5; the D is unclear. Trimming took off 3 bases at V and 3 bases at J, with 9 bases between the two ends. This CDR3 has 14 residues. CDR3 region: CASSFEQFNQPQHF. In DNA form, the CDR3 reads TGTGCCAGCAGTTTCGAACAGTTCAATCAGCCCCAGCATTTT.

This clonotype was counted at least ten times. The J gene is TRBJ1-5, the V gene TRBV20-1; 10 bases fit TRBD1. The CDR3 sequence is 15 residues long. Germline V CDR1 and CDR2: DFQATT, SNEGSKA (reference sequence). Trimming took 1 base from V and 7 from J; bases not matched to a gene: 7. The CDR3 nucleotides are TGCAGTGCTAGAGCGACAGGGGGCGCGGGGCAGCCCCAGCATTTT. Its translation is CSARATGGAGQPQHF.

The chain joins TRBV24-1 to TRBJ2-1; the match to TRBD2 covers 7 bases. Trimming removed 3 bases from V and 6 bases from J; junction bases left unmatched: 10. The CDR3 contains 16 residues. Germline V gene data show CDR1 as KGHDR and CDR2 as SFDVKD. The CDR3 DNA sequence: TGTGCCACCAGTGATCCTGCGGGGGACGGGGGCAATGAGCAGTTCTTC. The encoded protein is CATSDPAGDGGNEQFF.

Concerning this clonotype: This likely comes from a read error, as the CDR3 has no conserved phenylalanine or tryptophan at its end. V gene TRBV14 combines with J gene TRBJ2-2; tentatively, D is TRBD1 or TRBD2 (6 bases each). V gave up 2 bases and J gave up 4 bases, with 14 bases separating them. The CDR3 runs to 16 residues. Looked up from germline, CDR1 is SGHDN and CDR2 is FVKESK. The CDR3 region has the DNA TGTGCCAGCAGCCAATTTTGGAGGGGGAGCACCGGGGAGCTGTTTTGT. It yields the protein CASSQFWRGSTGELFC.

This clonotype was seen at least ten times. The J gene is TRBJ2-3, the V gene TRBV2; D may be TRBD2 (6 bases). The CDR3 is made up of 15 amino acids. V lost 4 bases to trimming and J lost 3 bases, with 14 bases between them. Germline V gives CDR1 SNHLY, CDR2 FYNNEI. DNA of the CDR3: TGTGCCAGCAGTGTGGTGGGGGGATCAACAGATACGCAGTATTTT. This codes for CASSVVGGSTDTQYF.

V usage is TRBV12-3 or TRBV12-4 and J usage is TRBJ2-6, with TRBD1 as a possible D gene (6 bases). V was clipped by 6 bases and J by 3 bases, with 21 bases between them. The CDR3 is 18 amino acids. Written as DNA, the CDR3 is TGTGCCAGCAGCTGGGGGCAGGGCCTTCTCGGTGGGGCCAACGTCCTGACTTTC. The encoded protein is CASSWGQGLLGGANVLTF.

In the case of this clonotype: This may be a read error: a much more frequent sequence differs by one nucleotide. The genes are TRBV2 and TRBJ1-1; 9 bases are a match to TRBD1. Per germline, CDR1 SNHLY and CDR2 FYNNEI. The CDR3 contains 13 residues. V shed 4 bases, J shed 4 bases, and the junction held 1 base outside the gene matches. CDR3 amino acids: CASSGTGATEAFF. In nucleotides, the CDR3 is TGTGCCAGCAGTGGGACAGGGGCCACTGAAGCTTTCTTT.

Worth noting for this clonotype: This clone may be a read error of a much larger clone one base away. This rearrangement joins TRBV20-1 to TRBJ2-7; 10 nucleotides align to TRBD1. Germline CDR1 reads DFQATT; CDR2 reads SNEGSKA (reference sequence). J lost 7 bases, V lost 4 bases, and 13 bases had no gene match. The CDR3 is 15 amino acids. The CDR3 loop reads CSAIPGTGAYNEQYF. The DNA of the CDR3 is TGCAGTGCTATCCCTGGGACAGGGGCCTACAATGAGCAGTACTTC.

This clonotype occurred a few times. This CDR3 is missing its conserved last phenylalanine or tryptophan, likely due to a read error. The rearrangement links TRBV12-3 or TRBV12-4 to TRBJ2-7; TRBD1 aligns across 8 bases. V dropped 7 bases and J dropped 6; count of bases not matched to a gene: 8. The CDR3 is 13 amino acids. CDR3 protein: CASTQTGAGEQYL. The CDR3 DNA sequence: TGTGCCAGCACCCAGACAGGGGCAGGCGAGCAGTACCTC.

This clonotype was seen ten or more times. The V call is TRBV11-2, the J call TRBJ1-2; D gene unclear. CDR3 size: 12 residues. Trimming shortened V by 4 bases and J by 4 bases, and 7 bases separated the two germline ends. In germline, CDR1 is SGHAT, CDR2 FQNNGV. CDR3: CASSSRTYGYTF. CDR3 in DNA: TGTGCCAGCAGCTCGCGTACCTATGGCTACACCTTC.

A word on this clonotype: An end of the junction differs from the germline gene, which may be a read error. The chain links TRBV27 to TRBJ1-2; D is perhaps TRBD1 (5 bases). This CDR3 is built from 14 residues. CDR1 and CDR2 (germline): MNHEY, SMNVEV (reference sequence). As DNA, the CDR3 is TGTGCCAGCAGTTTTAGGGACCTCGGCTATAGCTACACCTTC. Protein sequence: CASSFRDLGYSYTF.

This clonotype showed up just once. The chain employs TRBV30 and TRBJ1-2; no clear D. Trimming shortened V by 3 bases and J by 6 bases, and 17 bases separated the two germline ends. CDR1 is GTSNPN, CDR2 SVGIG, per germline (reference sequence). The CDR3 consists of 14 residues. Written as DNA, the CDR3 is TGTGCCTGGAGAAGGGTTCAAGGTTCTGATGGCTACACCTTC. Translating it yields CAWRRVQGSDGYTF.

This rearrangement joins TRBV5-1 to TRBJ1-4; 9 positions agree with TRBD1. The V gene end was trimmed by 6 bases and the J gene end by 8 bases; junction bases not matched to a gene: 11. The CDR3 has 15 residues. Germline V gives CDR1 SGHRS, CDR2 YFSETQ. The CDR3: CASKVRTGEREKLFF. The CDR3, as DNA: TGCGCCAGCAAAGTTCGGACAGGGGAGAGAGAAAAACTGTTTTTT.

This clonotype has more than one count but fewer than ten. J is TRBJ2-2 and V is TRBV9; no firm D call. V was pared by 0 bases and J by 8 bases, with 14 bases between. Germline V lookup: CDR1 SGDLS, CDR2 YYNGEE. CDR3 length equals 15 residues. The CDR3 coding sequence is TGTGCCAGCAGCGTAGAGGGCCCAGTCTCTGGGGAGCTGTTTTTT. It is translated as CASSVEGPVSGELFF. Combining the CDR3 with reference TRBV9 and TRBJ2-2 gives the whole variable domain DSGVTQTPKHLITATGQRVTLRCSPRSGDLSVYWYQQSLDQGLQFLIQYYNGEERAKGNILERFSAQQFPDLHSELNLSSLELGDSALYFCASSVEGPVSGELFFGEGSRLTVL.

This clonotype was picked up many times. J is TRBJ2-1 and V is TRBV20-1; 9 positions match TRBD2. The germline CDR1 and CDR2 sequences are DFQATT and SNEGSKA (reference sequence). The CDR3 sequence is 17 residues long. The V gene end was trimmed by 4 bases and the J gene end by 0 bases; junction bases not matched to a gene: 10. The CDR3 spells CSATSPAGGSSYNEQFF. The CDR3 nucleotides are TGCAGTGCTACCTCGCCCGCGGGAGGGAGCTCCTACAATGAGCAGTTCTTC.

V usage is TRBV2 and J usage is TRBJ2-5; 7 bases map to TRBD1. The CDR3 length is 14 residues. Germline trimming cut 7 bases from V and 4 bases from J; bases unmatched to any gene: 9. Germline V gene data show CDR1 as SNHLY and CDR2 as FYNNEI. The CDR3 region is CASIRDSVGETQYF. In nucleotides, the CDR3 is TGTGCCAGCATCCGGGACAGCGTGGGAGAGACCCAGTACTTC. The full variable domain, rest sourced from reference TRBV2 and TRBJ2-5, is EPEVTQTPSHQVTQMGQEVILRCVPISNHLYFYWYRQILGQKVEFLVSFYNNEISEKSEIFDDQFSVERPDGSNFTLKIRSTKLEDSAMYFCASIRDSVGETQYFGPGTRLLVL.

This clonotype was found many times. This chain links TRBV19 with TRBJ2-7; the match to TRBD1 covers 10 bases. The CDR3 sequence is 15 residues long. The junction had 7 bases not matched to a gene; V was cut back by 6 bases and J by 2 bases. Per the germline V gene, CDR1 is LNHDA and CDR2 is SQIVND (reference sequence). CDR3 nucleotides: TGTGCCAGTAGCGGACCGGGACAGGGGACCTACGAGCAGTACTTC. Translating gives CASSGPGQGTYEQYF.

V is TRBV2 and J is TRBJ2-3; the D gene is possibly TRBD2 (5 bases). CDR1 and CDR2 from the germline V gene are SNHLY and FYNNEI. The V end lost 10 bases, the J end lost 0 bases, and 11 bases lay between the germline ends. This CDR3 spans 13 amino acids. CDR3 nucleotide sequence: TGTGCCACCCCGACGGGAAGCACAGATACGCAGTATTTT. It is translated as CATPTGSTDTQYF.

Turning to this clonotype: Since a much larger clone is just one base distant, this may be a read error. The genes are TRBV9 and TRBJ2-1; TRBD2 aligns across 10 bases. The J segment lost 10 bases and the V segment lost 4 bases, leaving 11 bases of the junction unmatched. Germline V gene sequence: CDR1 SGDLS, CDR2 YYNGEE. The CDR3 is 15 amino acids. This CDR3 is CASSLWTSGSGEQFF. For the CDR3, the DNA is TGTGCCAGCAGCCTATGGACTAGCGGAAGTGGGGAGCAGTTCTTC.